This T cell receptor (beta chain) was observed in a study of shared clonotypes between healthy human individuals. The naive CD8 fraction comprised CD45RO-negative cells positively selected for CCR7 and excluded terminally differentiated effector memory CD45RA+ cells. Of note for this clone: Its antigen is as yet unknown.

Researchers divided each subset's genomic DNA evenly across several immunoSEQ plates. The repertoire was sequenced with immunoSEQ multiplex PCR; TCRdb's copy has only in-frame clones and lacks some. In the table there are under 1 million clones, 90% to 98% of which are singletons. Broader study findings: What rarefaction showed was incomplete sorted-subset sequencing despite large depth. Sequencing depth was predicted to influence how clonotypes are shared among donors.

The sample consisted of naive CD8+ T cells sorted from blood. This TCR was sampled from a man under 40 in good health.

CDR3 sequence: CASSTRTSGSYEQYF. The CDR3 DNA sequence: TGTGCCAGCAGCACTCGGACTAGCGGGAGCTACGAGCAGTACTTC. V is TRBV11-2 and J is TRBJ2-7, with 13 positions matching TRBD2. Germline-derived CDR1 and CDR2 are SGHAT and FQNNGV. V lost 5 bases, J lost 3 bases, and 4 bases stayed unmatched. There are 15 residues in the CDR3.